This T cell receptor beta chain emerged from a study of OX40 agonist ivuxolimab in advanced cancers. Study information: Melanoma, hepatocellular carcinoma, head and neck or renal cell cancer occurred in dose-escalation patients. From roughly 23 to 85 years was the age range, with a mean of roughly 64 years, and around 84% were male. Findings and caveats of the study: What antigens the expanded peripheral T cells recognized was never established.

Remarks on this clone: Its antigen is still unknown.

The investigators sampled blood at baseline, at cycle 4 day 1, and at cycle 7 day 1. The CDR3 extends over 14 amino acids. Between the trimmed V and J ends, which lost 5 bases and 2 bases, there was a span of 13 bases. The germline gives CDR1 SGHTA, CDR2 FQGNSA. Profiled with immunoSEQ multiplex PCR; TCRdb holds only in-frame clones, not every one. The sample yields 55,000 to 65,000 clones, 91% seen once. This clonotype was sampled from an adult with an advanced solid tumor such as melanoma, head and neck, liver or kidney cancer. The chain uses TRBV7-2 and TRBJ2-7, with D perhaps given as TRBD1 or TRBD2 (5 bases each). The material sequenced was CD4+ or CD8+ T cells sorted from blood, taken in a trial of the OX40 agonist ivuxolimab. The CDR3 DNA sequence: TGTGCCAGCAGCCAGGGACGGCTTCCCTACGAGCAGTACTTC. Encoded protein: CASSQGRLPYEQYF.